This record concerns one T cell receptor (beta chain) sequence. Germline values: CDR1 SGDLS, CDR2 YYNGEE. Trimming shortened V by 4 bases and J by 1 base, and 15 bases separated the two germline ends. This CDR3 is built from 16 residues. Using immunoSEQ multiplex PCR, the repertoire was profiled, and TCRdb retains in-frame clones only, with some absent. The sample consists of under 20,000 clones, more than 75% of them appearing once. The data derive from a study of OX40 agonist ivuxolimab in advanced cancers. The sequence came from an adult with an advanced solid tumor such as melanoma, head and neck, liver or kidney cancer. The material sequenced was CD4+ or CD8+ T cells sorted from blood, taken in a trial of the OX40 agonist ivuxolimab. The V gene is TRBV9, the J gene TRBJ1-5; unclear D gene. The CDR3 loop reads CASSPPETSSNQPQHF. CDR3 nucleotide sequence: TGTGCCAGCAGCCCACCCGAGACCTCGAGCAATCAGCCCCAGCATTTT.